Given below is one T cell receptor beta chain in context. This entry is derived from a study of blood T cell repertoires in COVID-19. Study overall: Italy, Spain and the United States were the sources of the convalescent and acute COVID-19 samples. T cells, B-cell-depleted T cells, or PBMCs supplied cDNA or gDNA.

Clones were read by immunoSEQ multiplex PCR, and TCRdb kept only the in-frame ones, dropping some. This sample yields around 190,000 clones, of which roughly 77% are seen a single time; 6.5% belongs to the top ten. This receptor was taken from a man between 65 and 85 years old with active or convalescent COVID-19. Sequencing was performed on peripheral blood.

The CDR3 loop reads CSVGDSYEQYF. In DNA, the CDR3 is TGCAGCGTCGGGGACTCCTACGAGCAGTACTTC. V and J are TRBV29-1 and TRBJ2-7, with a tentative D call TRBD2 (5 bases). Trimming left V 6 bases short and J 0 bases short, with 6 bases between. The CDR3 loop spans 11 amino acids. CDR1 SQVTM and CDR2 ANQGSEA come from the germline V gene.